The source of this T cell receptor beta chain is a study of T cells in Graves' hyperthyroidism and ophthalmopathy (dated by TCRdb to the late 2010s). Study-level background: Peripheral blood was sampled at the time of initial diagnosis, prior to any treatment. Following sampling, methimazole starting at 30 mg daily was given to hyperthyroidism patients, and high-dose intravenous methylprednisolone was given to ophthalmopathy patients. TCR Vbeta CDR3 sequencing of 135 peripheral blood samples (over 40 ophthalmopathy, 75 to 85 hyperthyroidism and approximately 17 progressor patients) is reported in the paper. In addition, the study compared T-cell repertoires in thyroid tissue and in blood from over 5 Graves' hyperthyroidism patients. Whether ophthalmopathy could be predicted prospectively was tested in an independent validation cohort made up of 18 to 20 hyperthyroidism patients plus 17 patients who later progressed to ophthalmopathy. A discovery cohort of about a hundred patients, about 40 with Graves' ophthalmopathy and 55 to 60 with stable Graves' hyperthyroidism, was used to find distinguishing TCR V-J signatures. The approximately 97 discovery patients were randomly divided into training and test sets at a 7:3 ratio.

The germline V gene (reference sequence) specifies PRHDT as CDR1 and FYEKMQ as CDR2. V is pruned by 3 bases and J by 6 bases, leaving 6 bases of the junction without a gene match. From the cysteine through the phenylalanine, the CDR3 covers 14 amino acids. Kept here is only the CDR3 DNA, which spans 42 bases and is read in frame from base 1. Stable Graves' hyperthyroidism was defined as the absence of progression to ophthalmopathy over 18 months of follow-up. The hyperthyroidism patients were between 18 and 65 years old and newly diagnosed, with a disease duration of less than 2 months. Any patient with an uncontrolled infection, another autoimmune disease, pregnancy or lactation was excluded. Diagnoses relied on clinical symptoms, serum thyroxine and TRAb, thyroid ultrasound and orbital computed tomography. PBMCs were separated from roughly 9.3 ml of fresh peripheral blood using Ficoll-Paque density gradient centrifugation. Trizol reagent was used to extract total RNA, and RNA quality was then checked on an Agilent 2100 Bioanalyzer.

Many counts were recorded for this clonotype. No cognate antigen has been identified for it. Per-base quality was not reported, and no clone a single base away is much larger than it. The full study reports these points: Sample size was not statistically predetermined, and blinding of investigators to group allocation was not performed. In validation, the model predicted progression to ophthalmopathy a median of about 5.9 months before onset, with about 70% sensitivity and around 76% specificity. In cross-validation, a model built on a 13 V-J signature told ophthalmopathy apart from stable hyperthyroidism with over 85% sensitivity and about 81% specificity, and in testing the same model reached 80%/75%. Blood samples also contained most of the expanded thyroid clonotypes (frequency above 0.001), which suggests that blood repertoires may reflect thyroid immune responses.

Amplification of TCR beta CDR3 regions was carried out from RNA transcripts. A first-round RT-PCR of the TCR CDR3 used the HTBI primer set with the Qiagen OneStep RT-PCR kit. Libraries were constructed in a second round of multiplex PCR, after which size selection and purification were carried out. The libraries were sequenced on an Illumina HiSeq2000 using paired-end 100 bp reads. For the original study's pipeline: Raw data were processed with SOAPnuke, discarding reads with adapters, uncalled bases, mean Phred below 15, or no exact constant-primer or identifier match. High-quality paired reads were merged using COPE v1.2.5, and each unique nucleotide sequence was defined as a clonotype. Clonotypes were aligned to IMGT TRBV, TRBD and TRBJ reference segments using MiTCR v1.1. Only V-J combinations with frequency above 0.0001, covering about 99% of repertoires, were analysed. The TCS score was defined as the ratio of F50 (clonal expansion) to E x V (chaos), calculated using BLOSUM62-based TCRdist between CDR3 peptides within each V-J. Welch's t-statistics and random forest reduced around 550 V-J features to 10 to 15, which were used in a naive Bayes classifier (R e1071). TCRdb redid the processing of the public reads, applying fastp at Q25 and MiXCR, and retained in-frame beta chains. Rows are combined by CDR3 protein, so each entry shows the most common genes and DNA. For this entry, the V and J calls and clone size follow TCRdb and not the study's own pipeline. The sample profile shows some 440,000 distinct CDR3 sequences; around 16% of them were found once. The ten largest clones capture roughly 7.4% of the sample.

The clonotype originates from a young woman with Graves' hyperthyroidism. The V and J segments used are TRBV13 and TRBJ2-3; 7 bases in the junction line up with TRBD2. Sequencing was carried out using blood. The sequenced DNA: TGTGCCAGCAGCTTTTGGCGGGAGTTGGATACGCAGTATTTT. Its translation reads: CASSFWRELDTQYF.